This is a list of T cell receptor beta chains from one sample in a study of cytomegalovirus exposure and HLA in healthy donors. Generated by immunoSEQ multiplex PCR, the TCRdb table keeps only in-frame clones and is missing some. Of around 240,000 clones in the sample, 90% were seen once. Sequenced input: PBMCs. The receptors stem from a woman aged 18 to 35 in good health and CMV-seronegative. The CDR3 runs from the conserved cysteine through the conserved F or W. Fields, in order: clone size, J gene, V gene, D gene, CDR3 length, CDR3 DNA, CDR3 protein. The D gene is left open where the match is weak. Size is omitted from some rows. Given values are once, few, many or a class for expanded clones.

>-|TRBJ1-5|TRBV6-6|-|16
TGTGCCAGCAAAAGGTCGGGAGGGGGACAACATCAGCCCCAGCATTTT
CASKRSGGGQHQPQHF
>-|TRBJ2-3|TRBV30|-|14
TGTGCCTGGAGCCTAGGCGGAGGCACAGATACGCAGTATTTT
CAWSLGGGTDTQYF
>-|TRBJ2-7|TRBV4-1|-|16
TGCGCCAGCAGCCCCTACCTCGGTTGGGCGGGCTACGAGCAGTACTTC
CASSPYLGWAGYEQYF
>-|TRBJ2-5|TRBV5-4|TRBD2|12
TGTGCCAGCAGCTTGGAGGCGGGGGGCGAAGACTTC
CASSLEAGGEDF
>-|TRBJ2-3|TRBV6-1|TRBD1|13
TGTGCCAGCATCCAGGGGGTCAGAGATACGCAGTATTTT
CASIQGVRDTQYF
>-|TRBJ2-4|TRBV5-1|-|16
TGCGCCAGCAGCTTTGTTACCGGGGGGCGCGGAAACATTCAGTACTTC
CASSFVTGGRGNIQYF
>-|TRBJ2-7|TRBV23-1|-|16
TGCGCCAGCAGTCAATCTTGGGGCAGGGAAACCTACGAGCAGTACTTC
CASSQSWGRETYEQYF
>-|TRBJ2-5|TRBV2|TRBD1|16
TGTGCCAGCAGTGTTCCGGGACAGGGGATTTTGGAGACCCAGTACTTC
CASSVPGQGILETQYF
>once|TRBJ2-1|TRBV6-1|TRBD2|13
TGTGCCACCGGGACTAGCGTTTATCATGAGCAGTTCTTC
CATGTSVYHEQFF
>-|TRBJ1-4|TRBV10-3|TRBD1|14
TGTGCCATCAGTGCCGGGACAGGGGATGAAAAACTGTTTTTT
CAISAGTGDEKLFF
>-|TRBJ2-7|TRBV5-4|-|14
TGTGCCAGCACCATGATGGGTAGCGCCTACGAGCAGTACTTC
CASTMMGSAYEQYF
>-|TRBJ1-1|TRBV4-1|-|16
TGCGCCAGCAGCCGGATAATTGGACAGTTGAACACTGAAGCTTTCTTT
CASSRIIGQLNTEAFF
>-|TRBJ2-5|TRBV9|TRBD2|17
TGTGCCAGCAGCCTAGGCGCGGGGGGGCGCCTAGGGGAGACCCAGTACTTC
CASSLGAGGRLGETQYF
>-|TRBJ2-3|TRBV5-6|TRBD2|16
TGTGCCAGCAGCTTGTGGGAGCGGGGGATCACAGATACGCAGTATTTT
CASSLWERGITDTQYF
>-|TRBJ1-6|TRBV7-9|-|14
TGTGCCATTGCGCAAAGCTCCTATAATTCACCCCTCCACTTT
CAIAQSSYNSPLHF
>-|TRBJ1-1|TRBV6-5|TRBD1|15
TGTGCCAGCAGTTACTCGACAGGGATGGTCACTGAAGCTTTCTTT
CASSYSTGMVTEAFF
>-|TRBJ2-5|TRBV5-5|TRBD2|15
TGTGCCAGCAGCTGGCCCGGGACTAGGCAAGAGACCCAGTACTTC
CASSWPGTRQETQYF
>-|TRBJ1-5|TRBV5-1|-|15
TGCGCCAGCAGCTTGTCGGGGGACGGAGATCAGCCCCAGCATTTT
CASSLSGDGDQPQHF
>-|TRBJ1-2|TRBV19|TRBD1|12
TGTGCCAGTAGTATTGACAGGGCTGACTACACCTTC
CASSIDRADYTF